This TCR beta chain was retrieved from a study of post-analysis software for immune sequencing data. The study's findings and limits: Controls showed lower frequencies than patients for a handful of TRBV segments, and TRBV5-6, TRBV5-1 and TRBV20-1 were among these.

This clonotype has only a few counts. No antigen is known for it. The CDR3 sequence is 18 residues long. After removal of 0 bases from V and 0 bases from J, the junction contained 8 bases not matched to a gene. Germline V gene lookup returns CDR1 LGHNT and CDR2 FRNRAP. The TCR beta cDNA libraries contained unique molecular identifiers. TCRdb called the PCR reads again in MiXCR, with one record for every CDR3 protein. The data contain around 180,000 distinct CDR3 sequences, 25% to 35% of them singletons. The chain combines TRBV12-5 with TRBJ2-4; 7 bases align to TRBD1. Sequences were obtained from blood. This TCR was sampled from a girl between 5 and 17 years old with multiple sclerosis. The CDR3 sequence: CASGLVGQVGLAKNIQYF. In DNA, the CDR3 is TGTGCTAGTGGTTTGGTAGGACAGGTCGGTCTAGCCAAAAACATTCAGTACTTC.